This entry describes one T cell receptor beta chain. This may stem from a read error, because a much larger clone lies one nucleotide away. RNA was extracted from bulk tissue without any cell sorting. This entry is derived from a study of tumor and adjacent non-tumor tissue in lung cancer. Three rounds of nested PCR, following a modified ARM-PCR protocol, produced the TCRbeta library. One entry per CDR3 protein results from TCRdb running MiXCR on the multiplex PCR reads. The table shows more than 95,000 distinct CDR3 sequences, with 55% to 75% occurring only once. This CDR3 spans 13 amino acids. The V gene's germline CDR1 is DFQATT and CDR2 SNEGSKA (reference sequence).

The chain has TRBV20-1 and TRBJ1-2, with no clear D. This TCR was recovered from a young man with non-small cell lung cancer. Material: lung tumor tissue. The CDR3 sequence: CSGRVGYSYGYTF. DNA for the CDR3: TGCAGTGGTAGAGTCGGGTACTCGTATGGCTACACCTTC.